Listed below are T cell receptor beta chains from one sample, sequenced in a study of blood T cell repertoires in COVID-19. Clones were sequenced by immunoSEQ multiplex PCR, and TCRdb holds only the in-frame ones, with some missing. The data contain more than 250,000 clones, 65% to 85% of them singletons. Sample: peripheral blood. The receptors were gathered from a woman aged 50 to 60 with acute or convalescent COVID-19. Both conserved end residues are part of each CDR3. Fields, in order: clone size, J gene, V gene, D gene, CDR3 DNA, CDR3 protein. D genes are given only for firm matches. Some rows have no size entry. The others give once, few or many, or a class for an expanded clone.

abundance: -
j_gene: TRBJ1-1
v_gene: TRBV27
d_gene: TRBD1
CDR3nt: TGTGCCAGCAGTCCATACACCGGGACAGGGAACGAAGCTTTCTTT
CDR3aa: CASSPYTGTGNEAFF

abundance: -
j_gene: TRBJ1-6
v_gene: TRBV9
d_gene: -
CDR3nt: TGTGCCAGCAGCGTAGGGGGGGGCGATTCACCCCTCCACTTT
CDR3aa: CASSVGGGDSPLHF

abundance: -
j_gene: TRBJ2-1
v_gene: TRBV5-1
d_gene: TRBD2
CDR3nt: TGCGCCAGCAGCTTGGTCCTAGCGGACGACCGCTCCTACAATGAGCAGTTCTTC
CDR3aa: CASSLVLADDRSYNEQFF

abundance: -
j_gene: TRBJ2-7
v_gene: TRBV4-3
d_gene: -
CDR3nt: TGCGCCAGCAGCCAAGGGCGAGCGTACGAGCAGTACTTC
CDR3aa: CASSQGRAYEQYF

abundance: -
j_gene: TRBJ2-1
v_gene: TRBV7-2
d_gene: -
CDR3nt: TGTGCCAGCAGCTTAGCAAGCGGGCGTACCTACAATGAGCAGTTCTTC
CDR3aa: CASSLASGRTYNEQFF

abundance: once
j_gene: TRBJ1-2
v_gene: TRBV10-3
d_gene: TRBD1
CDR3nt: TGTGCCACGAAGACAGGGGGCTATGGCTACACCTTC
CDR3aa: CATKTGGYGYTF

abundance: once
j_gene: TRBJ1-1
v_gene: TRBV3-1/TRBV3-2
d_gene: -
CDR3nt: TGTGCCAGCAGCATACACGGGGTTATGAACACTGAAGCTTTCTTT
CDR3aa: CASSIHGVMNTEAFF

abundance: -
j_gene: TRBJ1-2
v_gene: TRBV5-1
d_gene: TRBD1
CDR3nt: TGCGCCAGCAGCCCGACAGGGGGGCCTTATAACTATGGCTACACCTTC
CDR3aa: CASSPTGGPYNYGYTF

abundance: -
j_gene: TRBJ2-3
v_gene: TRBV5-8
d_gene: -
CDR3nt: TGTGCCAGCAGCCCCGACAGCTTCCTGAAGCAGTATTTT
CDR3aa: CASSPDSFLKQYF

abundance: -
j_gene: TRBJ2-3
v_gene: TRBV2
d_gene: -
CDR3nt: TGTGCCAGCAGTGAGGGCGGGGCCACAGATACGCAGTATTTT
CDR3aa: CASSEGGATDTQYF

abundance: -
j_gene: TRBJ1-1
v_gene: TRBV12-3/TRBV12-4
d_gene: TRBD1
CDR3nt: TGTGCCAGCAGTCAGGGGGGCACTGAAGCTTTCTTT
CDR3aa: CASSQGGTEAFF

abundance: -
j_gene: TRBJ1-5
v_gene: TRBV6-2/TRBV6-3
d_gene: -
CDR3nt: TGTGCCAGCAGTTACGGAGACGGTAGCAATCAGCCCCAGCATTTT
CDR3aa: CASSYGDGSNQPQHF

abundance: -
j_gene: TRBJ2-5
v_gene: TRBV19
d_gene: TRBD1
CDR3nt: TGTGCCAGTGGGACAGCTCGCGAGACCCAGTACTTC
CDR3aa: CASGTARETQYF

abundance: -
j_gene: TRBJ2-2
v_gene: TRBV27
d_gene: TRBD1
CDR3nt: TGTGCCAGCAGTTGGTTTACCCCGGGACAGGGTGGCGAGCTGTTTTTT
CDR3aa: CASSWFTPGQGGELFF

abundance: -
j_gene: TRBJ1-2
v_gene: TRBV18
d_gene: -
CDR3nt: TGTGCCAGCTCACCCACAGGGAACTATGGCTACACCTTC
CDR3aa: CASSPTGNYGYTF

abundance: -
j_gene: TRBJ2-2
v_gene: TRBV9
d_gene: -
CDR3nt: TGTGCCAGCAGCGTAGCTTCAGGGTCCGGGGAGCTGTTTTTT
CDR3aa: CASSVASGSGELFF

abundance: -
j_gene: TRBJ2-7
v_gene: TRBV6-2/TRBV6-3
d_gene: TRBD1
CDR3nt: TGTGCCAGCACCCCCCGCAGGGGGTTCTACGAGCAGTACTTC
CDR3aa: CASTPRRGFYEQYF

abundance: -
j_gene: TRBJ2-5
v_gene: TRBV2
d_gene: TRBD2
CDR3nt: TGTGCCAGCAGTATCGGGACTAGCGGGGAGACCCAGTACTTC
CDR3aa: CASSIGTSGETQYF

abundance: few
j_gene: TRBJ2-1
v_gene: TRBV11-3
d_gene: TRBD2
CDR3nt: TGTGCCAGCAGCCAAAGGGGGACTAGCGGGAGCGGGCAGTTCTTC
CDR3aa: CASSQRGTSGSGQFF

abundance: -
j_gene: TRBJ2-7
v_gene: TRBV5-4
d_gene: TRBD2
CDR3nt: TGTGCCAGCAGCTTATCTAGCGGGAGGGTGGCCTACGAGCAGTACTTC
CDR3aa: CASSLSSGRVAYEQYF

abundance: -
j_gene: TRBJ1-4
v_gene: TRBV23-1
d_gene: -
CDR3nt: TGCGCCAGCAGGGTCGTCAGGCCTAATGAAAAACTGTTTTTT
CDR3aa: CASRVVRPNEKLFF

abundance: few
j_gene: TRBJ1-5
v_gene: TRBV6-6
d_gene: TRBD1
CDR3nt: TGTGCCAGCAAGATAAGGGGGCCACAGCCCCAGCATTTT
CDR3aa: CASKIRGPQPQHF

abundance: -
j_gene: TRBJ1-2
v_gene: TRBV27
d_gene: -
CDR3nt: TGTGCCAGCACCCCCGGGGGAGGGGCTGCTGGCTACACCTTC
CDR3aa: CASTPGGGAAGYTF

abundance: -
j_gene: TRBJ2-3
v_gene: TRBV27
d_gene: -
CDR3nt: TGTGCCAGCATCCCCCTCTCTGGCAGGGCAGCGGGTAGTACGCAGTATTTT
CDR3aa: CASIPLSGRAAGSTQYF

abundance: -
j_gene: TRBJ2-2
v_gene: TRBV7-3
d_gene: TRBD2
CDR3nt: TGTGCCAGCAGCCTCTGGGCGGGGGCCGGGGAGCTGTTTTTT
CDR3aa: CASSLWAGAGELFF

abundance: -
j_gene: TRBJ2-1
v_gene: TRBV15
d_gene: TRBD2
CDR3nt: TGTGCCACCAGCAGAGAGGCGGGGGGCGCCTACAATGAGCAGTTCTTC
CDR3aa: CATSREAGGAYNEQFF